This T cell receptor (beta chain) was recovered during a study of monozygotic twins with inflammatory bowel disease. The CDR3 is 17 amino acids. The germline V gene has CDR1 MGHDK and CDR2 SYGVNS. Nested PCRs (about 17 and 10 cycles, two total) were applied to TCRalpha and TCRbeta cDNA. TCRdb reanalyzed the 5' RACE reads, giving one entry per CDR3 protein sequence and no DNA. This table lists approximately 400,000 distinct CDR3 sequences. This chain uses TRBV25-1 with TRBJ2-7; without DNA, the TCRdb call of TRBD1 cannot be checked. This sequence originates from a human donor with ulcerative colitis or Crohn's disease, or a healthy co-twin of an affected twin (not recorded which). Material: blood. The CDR3: CASRATPGQGPISEQYF.